What follows are 20 T cell receptor beta chains derived from one specimen sequenced in a study of T cell responses to AZD1222 COVID-19 vaccine. Profiled with immunoSEQ multiplex PCR; TCRdb holds only in-frame clones, not every one. The data hold about 30,000 clones, with about 89% observed a single time. Sample: peripheral blood, taken on day 0 of AZD1222 vaccination. The receptors originated from an adult in good health.

V gene TRBV19 combines with J gene TRBJ2-5, with 9 bases identical to TRBD2. The germline V gene has CDR1 LNHDA and CDR2 SQIVND (reference sequence). The ends lost 5 bases at V and 2 bases at J; junction bases unmatched: 3. CDR3 length: 14 residues. CDR3 DNA sequence: TGTGCCAGTAGTCGACTAGCGGATCAAGAGACCCAGTACTTC. This sequence encodes CASSRLADQETQYF.

The chain employs TRBV2 and TRBJ1-5, with TRBD1 as a possible D gene (5 bases). CDR1 and CDR2 (germline): SNHLY, FYNNEI. Trimming removed 7 bases at V and 0 bases at J, with 13 bases between. CDR3 length: 15 amino acids. The CDR3 region is CASTPEQGSNQPQHF. The CDR3 DNA is TGTGCCAGCACCCCTGAGCAGGGTAGCAATCAGCCCCAGCATTTT.

A few counts support this clone. The chain employs TRBV5-1 and TRBJ1-1; no definite D call. This CDR3 has 15 residues. V lost 2 bases to trimming and J lost 4 bases, with 15 bases between them. Germline V gives CDR1 SGHRS, CDR2 YFSETQ. The CDR3 spells CASSFSFHGSTEAFF. The CDR3 DNA reads as TGCGCCAGCAGCTTTTCTTTCCATGGGAGCACTGAAGCTTTCTTT.

This clone was counted once. The chain carries TRBV6-2 or TRBV6-3 and TRBJ1-3; D is unresolved. Germline loops: CDR1 MNHEY, CDR2 SVGEGT. The CDR3 contains 15 residues. Trimming removed 2 bases at V and 6 bases at J, with 14 bases between. The CDR3 nucleotides read TGTGCCAGCAGTTACGAGGCTAGCCGGGAAAACACCATATATTTT. This codes for CASSYEASRENTIYF.

The V gene is TRBV5-1, the J gene TRBJ2-7, with 7 bases fitting TRBD1. CDR1 is SGHRS, CDR2 YFSETQ, per germline. This CDR3 has 15 residues. After removal of 0 bases from V and 5 bases from J, the junction contained 8 bases not matched to a gene. The CDR3 protein is CASSLGTGIRDEQYF. In DNA form, the CDR3 reads TGCGCCAGCAGCTTGGGGACAGGCATTCGGGACGAGCAGTACTTC.

J is TRBJ2-3 and V is TRBV9, with D perhaps matching TRBD2 (5 bases). Between the trimmed V and J ends, which lost 7 bases and 2 bases, there was a span of 11 bases. Germline V gene sequence: CDR1 SGDLS, CDR2 YYNGEE. The CDR3 covers 13 residues. CDR3 DNA: TGTGCCAGCGGAGGAACGTACACAGATACGCAGTATTTT. This sequence encodes CASGGTYTDTQYF.

The CDR3 sequence: CASSLAFNEQYF. The CDR3 nucleotides are TGCGCCAGCAGCTTGGCGTTCAACGAGCAGTACTTC. This sequence joins TRBV5-1 and TRBJ2-7; no clear D gene. There are 12 residues in the CDR3. V dropped 0 bases and J dropped 5 bases, with 6 bases sitting between them. From germline, CDR1 is SGHRS and CDR2 YFSETQ.

The chain uses TRBV6-2 or TRBV6-3 and TRBJ1-5; a weak D match, TRBD1 (5 bases). Germline lookup yields CDR1 MNHEY and CDR2 SVGEGT. V was shortened by 6 bases and J by 8 bases, with 17 bases between the two germline ends. The length of the CDR3 is 14 residues. The chain's CDR3 is CASSDEGPWEPQHF. CDR3 sequence (DNA): TGTGCCAGCAGCGACGAGGGGCCCTGGGAGCCCCAGCATTTT.

The CDR3 sequence is CAISAGASYEQYF. CDR3 DNA sequence: TGTGCCATCAGTGCCGGGGCTTCTTACGAGCAGTACTTC. This chain links TRBV10-3 with TRBJ2-7; D tentatively fits TRBD1 or TRBD2 (5 bases each). The CDR3 has 13 residues. V dropped 4 bases and J dropped 4 bases, with 11 bases sitting between them. The germline CDR1 and CDR2 sequences are ENHRY and SYGVKD.

The V and J genes are TRBV6-5 and TRBJ1-1; D is possibly TRBD1 (5 bases). CDR1 and CDR2 (germline): MNHEY, SVGAGI. The CDR3 consists of 13 residues. The ends were cut back, 7 bases at V and 2 bases at J, with 11 bases in the middle. The CDR3 protein is CASTGGSNTEAFF. The CDR3 nucleotides read TGTGCCAGCACCGGGGGGTCCAACACTGAAGCTTTCTTT.

Here the CDR3 DNA reads TGTGCCAGCAGCCTAACTAGCGGGGGGGCCGAGCAGTACTTC. This codes for CASSLTSGGAEQYF. This chain uses TRBV2 with TRBJ2-7, with 13 bases identical to TRBD2. Trimming removed 6 bases from V and 6 bases from J; junction bases left unmatched: 5. This CDR3 has 14 residues. Germline values: CDR1 SNHLY, CDR2 FYNNEI.

Here the CDR3 DNA reads TGCGCCAGCAGCTTGGCCGAACAGGGGGTAGGAGGCTACACCTTC. Translating gives CASSLAEQGVGGYTF. This sequence joins TRBV5-1 and TRBJ1-2; TRBD1 matches at 8 bases. The CDR3 has 15 residues. With V trimmed by 0 bases and J by 8 bases, 9 bases remained unmatched. Germline CDR1 and CDR2: SGHRS and YFSETQ.

This chain joins TRBV30 and TRBJ1-2; 7 positions agree with TRBD1. V trimming: 3 bases; J trimming: 7 bases; junction bases outside the gene matches: 5. Germline V gives CDR1 GTSNPN, CDR2 SVGIG (reference sequence). This CDR3 comprises 12 residues. The CDR3 DNA reads as TGTGCCTGGAGGATGGACAGGAGTGGCTACACCTTC. This gives the protein CAWRMDRSGYTF.

The chain joins TRBV30 to TRBJ1-2, with D perhaps TRBD1 (6 bases). The CDR3 is 12 residues long. V gave up 6 bases and J gave up 7 bases, with 15 bases separating them. Per germline, CDR1 GTSNPN and CDR2 SVGIG (reference sequence). The CDR3 here is CACLRTVGGYTF. The DNA for the CDR3 is TGTGCCTGCCTACGGACAGTGGGTGGCTACACCTTC.

V gene TRBV12-3 or TRBV12-4 combines with J gene TRBJ2-7, with D perhaps TRBD1 (6 bases). There are 12 residues in the CDR3. The V end was cut by 6 bases, the J end by 6 bases, with 12 bases between. The CDR3 coding sequence is TGTGCCAGCAGCTATGCAGGGGTCGAGCAGTACTTC. As protein: CASSYAGVEQYF.

This chain connects TRBV10-3 to TRBJ2-1, with 7 nucleotides matching TRBD2. Germline CDR1 reads ENHRY; CDR2 reads SYGVKD. Trimming took 4 bases from V and 0 from J; bases not matched to a gene: 6. This CDR3 contains 16 residues. The CDR3 bases are TGTGCCATCAGTGGGGCTAGCGGAAGCTCCTACAATGAGCAGTTCTTC. It yields the protein CAISGASGSSYNEQFF.

V usage is TRBV12-3 or TRBV12-4 and J usage is TRBJ2-5; D is unresolved. V was shortened by 1 base and J by 5 bases, with 8 bases between the two germline ends. The CDR3 spans 13 residues. The CDR3 protein is CASSLGLPETQYF. CDR3 DNA: TGTGCCAGCAGTTTAGGGCTACCGGAGACCCAGTACTTC.

This clone is a singleton in its sample. The chain recombines TRBV21-1 with TRBJ2-2. TRBV21-1 is tagged as a pseudogene. The CDR3 loop spans 17 amino acids. CDR3 nucleotides: TGTGCCAGCAGCATCCGGTGTATGACGGACCTGCTACGGGAGCTGTTTTTT. Its translation is CASSIRCMTDLLRELFF.

This chain joins TRBV24-1 and TRBJ1-2, with TRBD1 identical over 7 bases. The germline V gene has CDR1 KGHDR and CDR2 SFDVKD. The V and J ends lost 4 bases and 8 bases, in that order; junction bases with no gene match: 6. CDR3 length equals 13 residues. This CDR3 reads CATSERQGSGYTF. In DNA, the CDR3 is TGTGCCACCAGTGAAAGACAGGGTAGCGGCTACACCTTC.

This rearrangement joins TRBV11-2 to TRBJ1-3; D unresolved. From germline, CDR1 is SGHAT and CDR2 FQNNGV. The CDR3 is made up of 11 amino acids. Trimming removed 5 bases at V and 10 bases at J, with 9 bases between. The CDR3 DNA is TGTGCCAGCAGCCCCCCTGGGACCATATATTTT. Residues: CASSPPGTIYF. The variable domain in full, completed from reference TRBV11-2 and TRBJ1-3, reads EAGVAQSPRYKIIEKRQSVAFWCNPISGHATLYWYQQILGQGPKLLIQFQNNGVVDDSQLPKDRFSAERLKGVDSTLKIQPAKLEDSAVYLCASSPPGTIYFGEGSWLTVV.